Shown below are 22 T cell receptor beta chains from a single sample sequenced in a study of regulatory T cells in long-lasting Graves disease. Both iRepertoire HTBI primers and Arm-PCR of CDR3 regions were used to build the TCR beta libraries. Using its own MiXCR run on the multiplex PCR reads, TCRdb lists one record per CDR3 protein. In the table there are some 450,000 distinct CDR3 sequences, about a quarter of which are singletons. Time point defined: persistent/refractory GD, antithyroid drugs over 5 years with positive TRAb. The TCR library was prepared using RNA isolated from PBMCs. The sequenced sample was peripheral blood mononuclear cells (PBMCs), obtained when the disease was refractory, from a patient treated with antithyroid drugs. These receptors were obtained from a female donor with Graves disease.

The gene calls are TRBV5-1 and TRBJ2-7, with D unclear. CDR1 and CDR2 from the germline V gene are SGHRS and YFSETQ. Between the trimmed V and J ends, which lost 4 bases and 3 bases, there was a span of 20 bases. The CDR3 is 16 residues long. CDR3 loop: CASSPPLSGEDYEQYF. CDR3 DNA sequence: TGCGCCAGCAGCCCACCTCTCTCCGGCGAGGACTACGAGCAGTACTTC.

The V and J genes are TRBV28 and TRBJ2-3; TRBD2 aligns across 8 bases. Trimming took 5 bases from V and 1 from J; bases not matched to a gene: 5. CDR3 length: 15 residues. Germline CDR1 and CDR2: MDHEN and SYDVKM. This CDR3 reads CASSPKRGRTDTQYF. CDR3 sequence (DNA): TGTGCCAGCAGTCCCAAGCGGGGGCGCACAGATACGCAGTATTTT.

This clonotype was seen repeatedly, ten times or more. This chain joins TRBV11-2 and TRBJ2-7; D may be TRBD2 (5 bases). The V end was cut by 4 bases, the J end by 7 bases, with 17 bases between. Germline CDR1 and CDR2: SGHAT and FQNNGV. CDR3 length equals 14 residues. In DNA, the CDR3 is TGTGCCAGCAGCTCCGACCCTAGGCCGGGGGAGCAGTACTTC. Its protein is CASSSDPRPGEQYF.

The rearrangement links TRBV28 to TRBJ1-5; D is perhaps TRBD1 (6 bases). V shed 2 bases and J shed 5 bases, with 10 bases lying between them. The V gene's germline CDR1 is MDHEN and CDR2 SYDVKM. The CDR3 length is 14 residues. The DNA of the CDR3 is TGTGCCAGCAGTTTACTCGGGGGGCATCAGCCCCAGCATTTT. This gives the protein CASSLLGGHQPQHF.

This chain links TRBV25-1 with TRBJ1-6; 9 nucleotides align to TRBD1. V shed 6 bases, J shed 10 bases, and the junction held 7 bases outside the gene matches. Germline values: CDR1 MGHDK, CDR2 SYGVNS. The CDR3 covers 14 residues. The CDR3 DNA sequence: TGTGCCAGCAGGCCGGGACAGGGTCACTCACCCCTCCACTTT. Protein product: CASRPGQGHSPLHF.

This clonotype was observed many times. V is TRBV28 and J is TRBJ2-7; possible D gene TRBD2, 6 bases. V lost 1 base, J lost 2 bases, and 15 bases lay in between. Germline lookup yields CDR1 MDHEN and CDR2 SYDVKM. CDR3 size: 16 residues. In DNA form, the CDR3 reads TGTGCCAGCAGTTTATCCTCGGAGGGCCCCACCTACGAGCAGTACTTC. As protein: CASSLSSEGPTYEQYF. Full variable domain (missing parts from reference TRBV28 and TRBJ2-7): DVKVTQSSRYLVKRTGEKVFLECVQDMDHENMFWYRQDPGLGLRLIYFSYDVKMKEKGDIPEGYSVSREKKERFSLILESASTNQTSMYLCASSLSSEGPTYEQYFGPGTRLTVT.

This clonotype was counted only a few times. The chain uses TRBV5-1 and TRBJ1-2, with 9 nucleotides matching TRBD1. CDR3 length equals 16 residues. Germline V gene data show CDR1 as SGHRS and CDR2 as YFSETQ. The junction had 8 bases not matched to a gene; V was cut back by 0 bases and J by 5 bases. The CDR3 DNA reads TGCGCCAGCAGCTTGGGGGACAGGGATCGGAGGTATGGCTACACCTTC. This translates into CASSLGDRDRRYGYTF. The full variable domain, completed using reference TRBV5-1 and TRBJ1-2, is KAGVTQTPRYLIKTRGQQVTLSCSPISGHRSVSWYQQTPGQGLQFLFEYFSETQRNKGNFPGRFSGRQFSNSRSEMNVSTLELGDSALYLCASSLGDRDRRYGYTFGSGTRLTVV.

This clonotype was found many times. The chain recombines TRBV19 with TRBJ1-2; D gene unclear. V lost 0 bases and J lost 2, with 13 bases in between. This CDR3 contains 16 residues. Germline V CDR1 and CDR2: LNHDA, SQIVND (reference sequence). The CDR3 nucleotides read TGTGCCAGTAGTATAGACCTCCAGGAACCGAACTATGGCTACACCTTC. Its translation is CASSIDLQEPNYGYTF.

The CDR3, as DNA: TGTGCCTGGAGTAGTGGGGTACTAGCGCAACACTACGAGCAGTACTTC. As protein: CAWSSGVLAQHYEQYF. The chain carries TRBV30 and TRBJ2-7; 7 positions agree with TRBD2. The germline V gene has CDR1 GTSNPN and CDR2 SVGIG (reference sequence). The CDR3 spans 16 residues. V was clipped by 2 bases and J by 3 bases; unmatched bases: 13.

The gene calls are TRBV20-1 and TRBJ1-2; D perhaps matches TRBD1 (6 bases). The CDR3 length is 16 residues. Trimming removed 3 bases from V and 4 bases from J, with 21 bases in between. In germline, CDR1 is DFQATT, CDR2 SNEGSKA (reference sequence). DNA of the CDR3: TGCAGTGCTAGGGACAACAGGGCCTCGCTTATCTATGGCTACACCTTC. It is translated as CSARDNRASLIYGYTF.

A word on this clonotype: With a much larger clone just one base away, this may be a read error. The CDR3 nucleotides are TGTGCCAGCAGTAACCGGGACACCAATCAGCCCCAGCATTTT. Residues: CASSNRDTNQPQHF. The V call is TRBV6-1, the J call TRBJ1-5; possibly TRBD1 for D (6 bases). The V end was cut by 5 bases, the J end by 3 bases, with 11 bases between. CDR1 is MNHNS, CDR2 SASEGT, per germline. The CDR3 runs to 14 residues.

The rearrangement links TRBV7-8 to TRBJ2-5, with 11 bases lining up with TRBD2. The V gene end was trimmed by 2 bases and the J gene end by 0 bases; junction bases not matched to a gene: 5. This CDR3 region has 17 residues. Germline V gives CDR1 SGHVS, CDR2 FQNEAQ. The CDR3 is CASSLPISGRDQETQYF. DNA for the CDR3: TGTGCCAGCAGCTTACCCATTAGCGGGAGGGACCAAGAGACCCAGTACTTC. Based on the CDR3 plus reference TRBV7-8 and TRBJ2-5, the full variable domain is GAGVSQSPRYKVAKRGQDVALRCDPISGHVSLFWYQQALGQGPEFLTYFQNEAQLDKSGLPSDRFFAERPEGSVSTLKIQRTQQEDSAVYLCASSLPISGRDQETQYFGPGTRLLVL.

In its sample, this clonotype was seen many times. The CDR3 nucleotides read TGTGCCAGCAGCTTAGCGGTTCTGAGCGGGTCCGCCGGACAAGAGACCCAGTACTTC. It is translated as CASSLAVLSGSAGQETQYF. The chain employs TRBV7-2 and TRBJ2-5, with D possibly matching TRBD2 (6 bases). This CDR3 is built from 19 residues. The V gene's germline CDR1 is SGHTA and CDR2 FQGNSA. The V and J ends lost 0 bases and 2 bases respectively, with 22 bases between them.

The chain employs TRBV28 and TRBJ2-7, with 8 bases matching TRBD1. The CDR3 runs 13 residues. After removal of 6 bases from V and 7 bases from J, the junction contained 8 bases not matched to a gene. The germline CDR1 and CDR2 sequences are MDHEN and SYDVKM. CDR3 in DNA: TGTGCCAGCAGCAGGACAGGGTTAGGAGAGCAGTACTTC. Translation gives CASSRTGLGEQYF.

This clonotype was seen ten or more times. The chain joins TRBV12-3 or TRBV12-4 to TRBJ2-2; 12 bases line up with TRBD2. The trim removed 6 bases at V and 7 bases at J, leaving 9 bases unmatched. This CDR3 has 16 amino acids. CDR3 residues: CASSQGLAGIGGELFF. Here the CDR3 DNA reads TGTGCCAGCAGCCAAGGACTAGCGGGAATCGGCGGGGAGCTGTTTTTT.

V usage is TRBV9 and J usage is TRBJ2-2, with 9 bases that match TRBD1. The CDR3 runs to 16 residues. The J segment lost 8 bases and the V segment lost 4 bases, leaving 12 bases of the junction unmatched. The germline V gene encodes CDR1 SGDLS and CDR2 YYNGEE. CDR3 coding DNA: TGTGCCAGCAGCCAAGATCCGGGACAGGGATCAGGGGAGCTGTTTTTT. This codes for CASSQDPGQGSGELFF.

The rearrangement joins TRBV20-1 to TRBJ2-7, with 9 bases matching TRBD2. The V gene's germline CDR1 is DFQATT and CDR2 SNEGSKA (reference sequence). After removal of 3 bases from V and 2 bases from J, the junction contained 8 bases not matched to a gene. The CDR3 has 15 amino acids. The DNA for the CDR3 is TGCAGTGCTAGGAGGCCTAGCGGGACGACCTACGAGCAGTACTTC. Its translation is CSARRPSGTTYEQYF.

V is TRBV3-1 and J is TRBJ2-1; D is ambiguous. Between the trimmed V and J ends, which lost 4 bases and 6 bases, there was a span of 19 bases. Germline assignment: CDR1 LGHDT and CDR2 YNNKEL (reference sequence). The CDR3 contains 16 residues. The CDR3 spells CASSPRPIGASNEQFF. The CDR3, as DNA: TGTGCCAGCAGCCCCCGCCCCATCGGCGCATCCAATGAGCAGTTCTTC.

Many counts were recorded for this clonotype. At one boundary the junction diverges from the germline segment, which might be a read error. The CDR3 spells CASSLDTRTAANYGYTF. In DNA, the CDR3 is TGTGCCAGCAGTTTAGATACGCGGACAGCAGCTAACTATGGCTACACCTTC. The chain couples TRBV7-2 to TRBJ1-2; a possible D gene is TRBD1 (6 bases). The CDR3 totals 17 residues. Germline CDR1 SGHTA, CDR2 FQGNSA.

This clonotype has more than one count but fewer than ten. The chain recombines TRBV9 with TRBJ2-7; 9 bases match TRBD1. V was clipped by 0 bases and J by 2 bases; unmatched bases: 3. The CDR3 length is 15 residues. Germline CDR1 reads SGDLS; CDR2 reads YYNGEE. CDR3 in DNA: TGTGCCAGCAGCGTAGGGGGACAGGGAGCCTACGAGCAGTACTTC. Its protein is CASSVGGQGAYEQYF.

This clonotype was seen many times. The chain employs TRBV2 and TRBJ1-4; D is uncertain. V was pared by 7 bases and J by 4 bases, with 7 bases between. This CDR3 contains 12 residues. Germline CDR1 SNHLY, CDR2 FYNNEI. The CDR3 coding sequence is TGTGCCAGCATTGGCCTTAATGAAAAACTGTTTTTT. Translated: CASIGLNEKLFF.

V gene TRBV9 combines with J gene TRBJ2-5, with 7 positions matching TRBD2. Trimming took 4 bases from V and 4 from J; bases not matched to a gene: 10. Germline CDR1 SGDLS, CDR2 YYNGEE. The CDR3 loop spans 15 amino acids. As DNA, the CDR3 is TGTGCCAGCAGCCAAGGGAGCGGGAAGGGAGAGACCCAGTACTTC. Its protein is CASSQGSGKGETQYF.